This T cell receptor (beta chain) was identified in a study of CD4 T cells in relation to SARS-CoV-2 and coronaviruses. Study details: The restricting HLA molecule for shared crossreactive spike epitopes was mapped. Findings of the study overall: Pre-pandemic and post-infection samples never came from the same donor. Monoreactive clones expanded significantly more to SARS-CoV-2 than crossreactive clones did.

The unexposed donors gave CD4+ T cells in about 2011-2018, prior to COVID-19. Naive and memory CD4+ T cells were separated from cryopreserved PBMCs. Libraries were prepared by immunoSEQ multiplex PCR; TCRdb keeps only in-frame clonotypes and omits some of them. The table has about 59,000 clones, approximately 90% seen once. Germline lookup yields CDR1 LNHNV and CDR2 YYDKDF (reference sequence). V was shortened by 0 bases and J by 8 bases, with 7 bases between the two germline ends. This CDR3 region has 13 residues. With regard to this clone: Its target is not known.

The TCR was taken from a human donor in good health. The chain carries TRBV15 and TRBJ1-4; D perhaps matches TRBD1 (6 bases). The sequencing sample was made of memory CD4+ T cells from PBMCs. CDR3 nucleotide sequence: TGTGCCACCAGCAGAGATACAGGGGAAAAACTGTTTTTT. Amino acid sequence: CATSRDTGEKLFF.